This T cell receptor (beta chain) was profiled in a study of tumor-infiltrating lymphocytes in primary liver carcinoma. Study details: Patients, male and female, were 30 to 69 years old.

Germline V gene sequence: CDR1 SQVTM, CDR2 ANQGSEA. The CDR3 is made up of 14 amino acids. Trimming pared 7 bases from V and 0 bases from J, leaving 12 bases between. General study findings and limits: Tumor tissue displayed a significantly greater top-250-clone fraction than blood (p = 0.039).

They got blood RNA out of unsorted whole blood and also pulled out germline DNA. The patients lived with chronic HBV infection and had not yet received any treatment. With a constant-region primer, TCR beta cDNA was made from 450 to 650 ng of total RNA. Employing slightly modified ARM-PCR, three nested multiplex PCR rounds were run, and these gave rise to the TCR beta libraries. A C-beta reverse primer and TRBV1-TRBV30 forward primers served in each of the first two PCR rounds, at about 10 cycles apiece. One entry per CDR3 protein, called by TCRdb with MiXCR from the multiplex PCR reads. The sample holds 300,000 to 350,000 distinct CDR3 sequences, around three fifths seen once. In regard to this clonotype: Its antigen is not identified. Since a much larger clone is just one base distant, this may be a read error.

The chain uses TRBV29-1 and TRBJ2-2; D not certain. The origin of this receptor is a woman aged 30 to 39 with primary liver carcinoma and hepatitis B virus infection. The sample consisted of peripheral blood. As DNA, the CDR3 is TGCAGCGCAAGAGAGGCTCCGAACACCGGGGAGCTGTTTTTT. The encoded protein is CSAREAPNTGELFF.